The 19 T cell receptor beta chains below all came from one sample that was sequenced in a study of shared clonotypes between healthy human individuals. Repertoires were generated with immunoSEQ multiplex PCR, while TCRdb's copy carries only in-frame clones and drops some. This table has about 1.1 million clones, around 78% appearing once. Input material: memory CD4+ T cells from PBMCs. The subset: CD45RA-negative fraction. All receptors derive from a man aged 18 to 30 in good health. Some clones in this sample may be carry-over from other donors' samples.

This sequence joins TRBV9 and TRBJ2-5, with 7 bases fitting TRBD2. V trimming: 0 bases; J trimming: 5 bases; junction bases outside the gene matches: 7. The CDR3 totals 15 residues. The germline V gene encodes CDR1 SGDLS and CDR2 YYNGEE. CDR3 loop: CASSVATGGGETQYF. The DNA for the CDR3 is TGTGCCAGCAGCGTAGCTACGGGGGGAGGCGAGACCCAGTACTTC.

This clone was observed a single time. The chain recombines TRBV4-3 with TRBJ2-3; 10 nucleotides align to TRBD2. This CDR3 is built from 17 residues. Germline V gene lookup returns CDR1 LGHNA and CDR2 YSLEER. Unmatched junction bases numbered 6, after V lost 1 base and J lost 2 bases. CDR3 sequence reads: CASSQGPTSGNTDTQYF. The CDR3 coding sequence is TGCGCCAGCAGCCAAGGCCCCACTAGCGGGAACACAGATACGCAGTATTTT.

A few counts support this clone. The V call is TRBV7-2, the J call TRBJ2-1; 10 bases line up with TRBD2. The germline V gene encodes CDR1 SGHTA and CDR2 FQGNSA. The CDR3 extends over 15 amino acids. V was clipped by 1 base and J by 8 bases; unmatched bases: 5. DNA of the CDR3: TGTGCCAGCAGCTTAGGGCTAGCGGGAGCGTATGAGCAGTTCTTC. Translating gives CASSLGLAGAYEQFF.

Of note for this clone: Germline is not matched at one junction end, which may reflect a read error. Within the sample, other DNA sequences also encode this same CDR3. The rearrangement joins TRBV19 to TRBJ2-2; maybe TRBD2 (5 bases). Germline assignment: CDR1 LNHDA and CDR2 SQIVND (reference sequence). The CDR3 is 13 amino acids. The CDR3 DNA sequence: TGTGCCAGCCAGACTGGTAACACCGGGGAACTGTTTTTT. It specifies CASQTGNTGELFF.

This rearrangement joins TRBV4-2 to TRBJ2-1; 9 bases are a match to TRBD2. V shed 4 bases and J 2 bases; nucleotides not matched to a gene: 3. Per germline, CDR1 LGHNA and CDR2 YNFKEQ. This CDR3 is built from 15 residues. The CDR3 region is CASSRGTSTYNEQFF. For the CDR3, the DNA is TGTGCCAGCAGCCGGGGGACTAGCACCTACAATGAGCAGTTCTTC.

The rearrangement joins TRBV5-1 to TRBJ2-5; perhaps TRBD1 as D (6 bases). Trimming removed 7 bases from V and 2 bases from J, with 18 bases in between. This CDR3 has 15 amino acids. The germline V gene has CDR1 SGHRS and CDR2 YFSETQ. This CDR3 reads CASGKGQGKQETQYF. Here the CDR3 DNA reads TGCGCCAGCGGAAAAGGGCAGGGGAAACAAGAGACCCAGTACTTC.

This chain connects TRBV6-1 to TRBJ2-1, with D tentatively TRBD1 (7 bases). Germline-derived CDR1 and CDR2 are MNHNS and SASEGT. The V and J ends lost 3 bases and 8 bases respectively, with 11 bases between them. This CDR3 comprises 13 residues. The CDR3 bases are TGTGCCAGCAGTGACCAGGGGGGCTATGAGCAGTTCTTC. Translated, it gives CASSDQGGYEQFF.

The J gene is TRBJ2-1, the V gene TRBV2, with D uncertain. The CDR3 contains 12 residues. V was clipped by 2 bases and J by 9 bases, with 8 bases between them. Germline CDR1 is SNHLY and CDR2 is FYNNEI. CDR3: CASSESGFEQFF. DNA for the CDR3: TGTGCCAGCAGTGAATCGGGCTTTGAGCAGTTCTTC. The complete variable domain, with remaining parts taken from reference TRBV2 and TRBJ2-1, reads EPEVTQTPSHQVTQMGQEVILRCVPISNHLYFYWYRQILGQKVEFLVSFYNNEISEKSEIFDDQFSVERPDGSNFTLKIRSTKLEDSAMYFCASSESGFEQFFGPGTRLTVL.

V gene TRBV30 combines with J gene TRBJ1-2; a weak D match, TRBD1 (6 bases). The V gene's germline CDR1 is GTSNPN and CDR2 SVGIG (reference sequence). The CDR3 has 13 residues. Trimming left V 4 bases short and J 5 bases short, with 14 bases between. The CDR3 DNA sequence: TGTGCCTGGACAGGGGTCAGGGAGTATGGCTACACCTTC. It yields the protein CAWTGVREYGYTF.

The CDR3: CSAREENEQFF. The CDR3 region has the DNA TGCAGTGCTAGAGAGGAAAATGAGCAGTTCTTC. The chain recombines TRBV20-1 with TRBJ2-1; D is unclear. The CDR3 consists of 11 residues. CDR1 and CDR2 from the germline V gene are DFQATT and SNEGSKA (reference sequence). V lost 0 bases and J 7 bases, leaving 4 bases between the germline ends.

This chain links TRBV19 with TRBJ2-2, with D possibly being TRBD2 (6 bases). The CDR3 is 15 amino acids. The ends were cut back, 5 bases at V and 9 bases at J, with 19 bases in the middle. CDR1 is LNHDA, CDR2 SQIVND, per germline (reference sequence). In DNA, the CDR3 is TGTGCCAGTAGTGGACTTGGGGAGGTCGGGAGGGAGCTGTTTTTT. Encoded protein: CASSGLGEVGRELFF.

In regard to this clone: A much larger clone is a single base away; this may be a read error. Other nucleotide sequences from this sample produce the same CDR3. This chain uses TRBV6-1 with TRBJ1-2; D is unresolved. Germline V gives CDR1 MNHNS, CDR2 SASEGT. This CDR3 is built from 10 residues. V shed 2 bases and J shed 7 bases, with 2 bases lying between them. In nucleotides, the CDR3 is TGTGCCAGCAGTGAATTTGGCTACACCTTC. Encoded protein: CASSEFGYTF.

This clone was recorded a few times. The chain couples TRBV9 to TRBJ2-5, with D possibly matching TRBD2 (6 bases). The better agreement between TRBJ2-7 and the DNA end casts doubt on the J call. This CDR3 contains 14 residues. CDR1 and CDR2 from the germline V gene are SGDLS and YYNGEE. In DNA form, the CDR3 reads TGTGCCAGCAGCGCCGCTAGCGCCTCCTACGAGCAGTACTTC. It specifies CASSAASASYEQYF.

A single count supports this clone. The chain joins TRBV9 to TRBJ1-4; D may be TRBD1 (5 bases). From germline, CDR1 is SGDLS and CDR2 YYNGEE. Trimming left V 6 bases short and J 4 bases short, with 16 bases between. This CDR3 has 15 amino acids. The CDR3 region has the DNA TGTGCCAGCACCTGGTCAGACAGATATAATGAAAAACTGTTTTTT. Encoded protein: CASTWSDRYNEKLFF.

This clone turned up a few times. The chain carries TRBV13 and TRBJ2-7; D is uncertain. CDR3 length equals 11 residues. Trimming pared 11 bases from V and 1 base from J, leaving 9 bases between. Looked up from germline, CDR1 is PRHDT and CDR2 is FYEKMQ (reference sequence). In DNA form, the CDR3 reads TGTGCCCTCCTTTATTCCTACGAGCAGTACTTC. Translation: CALLYSYEQYF.

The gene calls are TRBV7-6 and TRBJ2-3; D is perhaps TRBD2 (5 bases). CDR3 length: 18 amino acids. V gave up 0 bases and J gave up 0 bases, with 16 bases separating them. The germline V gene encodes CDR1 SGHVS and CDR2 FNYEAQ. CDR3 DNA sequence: TGTGCCAGCAGCTTAGCGCCCATCAGCGGACGTAGCACAGATACGCAGTATTTT. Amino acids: CASSLAPISGRSTDTQYF.

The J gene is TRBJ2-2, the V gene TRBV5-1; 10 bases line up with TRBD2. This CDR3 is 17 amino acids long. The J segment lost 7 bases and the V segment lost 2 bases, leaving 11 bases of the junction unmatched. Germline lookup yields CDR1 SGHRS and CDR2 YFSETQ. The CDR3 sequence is CASSFLQREGRGGELFF. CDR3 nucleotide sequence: TGCGCCAGCAGCTTCCTCCAGCGGGAGGGCCGCGGCGGGGAGCTGTTTTTT.

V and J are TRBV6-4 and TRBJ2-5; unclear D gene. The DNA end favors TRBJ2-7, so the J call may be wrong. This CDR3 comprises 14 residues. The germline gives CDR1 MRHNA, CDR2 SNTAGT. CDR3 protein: CASRPVSGSSEQYF. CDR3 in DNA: TGTGCCAGCAGACCGGTGTCCGGCAGTAGCGAGCAGTACTTC.

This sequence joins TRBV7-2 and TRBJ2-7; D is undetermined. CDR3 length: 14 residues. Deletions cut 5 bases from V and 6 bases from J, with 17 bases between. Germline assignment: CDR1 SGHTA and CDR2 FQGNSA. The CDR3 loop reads CASSRPGSQSEQYF. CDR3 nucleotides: TGTGCCAGCAGCCGCCCCGGTTCACAGTCCGAGCAGTACTTC.